This section outlines one T cell receptor beta chain sequence together with its context. The sample holds a few counts of this clonotype. Its binding antigen is unknown. Base-call qualities are not available, and no considerably larger clone is one nucleotide away. Donors were 40 or so systemically healthy Caucasian individuals from Russia aged roughly 6 to 95 years. Each donor gave 8 to 10 milliliters of peripheral blood, drawn into EDTA-treated Vacutainer tubes. Ficoll-Paque density-gradient centrifugation was used to isolate PBMCs, with at least 6 million per sample. Trizol reagent was used to extract total RNA from PBMCs, with at least 6 micrograms per sample. Naive CD45RAhigh/CD27high T cell percentages were measured by flow cytometry on a PBMC aliquot from every donor. This sample was taken from a study of blood T cells in healthy people across ages (dated by TCRdb to between 2014 and 2017). Concerning the study at large: In model experiments, roughly one uniquely barcoded TCR beta cDNA molecule per two T cells was captured by template switching. To avoid experimental bias, donors of different ages were randomly spread across the sequencing lanes. For two donors (one aged 18 to 29 and one aged 80 or older), the study analyzed two additional independent replicas of 1 million unique cDNA reads from the same blood draw. The study measured age-related changes in TCR beta repertoire diversity using deep sequencing normalized with unique cDNA molecular identifiers. Four age groups were formed from the donors: young (average 16 years), middle-aged (approximately 40), aged (roughly 58) and long-lived (about 80). The study at large found these results: Because donor CMV infection status was unknown, age-related changes in expanded clonotypes were potentially confounded. Because profiling used bulk unsorted PBMCs, naive and antigen-experienced compartments could not be compared conclusively. As age increased, observed TCR beta diversity per million T cells dropped in a roughly linear way, and a significant reduction was already evident by age 40. Observed TCR beta diversity correlated strongly with the percentage of naive T cells measured by flow cytometry. Estimates of total diversity based on one million sequenced T cells were regarded as lower bounds and as underestimates. Compared with the aged group, the long-lived group had more naive CD4+ T cells, fewer expanded clones and increased TCR diversity, suggesting age selection.

Libraries were made using 5' RACE. The listed sequencing device is Illumina HiSeq 2500. A second PCR of about 7 to 12 cycles was performed with a sample-barcoded 5' primer and a J-beta primer mix. A template-switch 5' adaptor carrying 12 random nucleotides introduced a unique molecular identifier onto each TCR beta cDNA molecule. Each sample yielded at least 2.5 million CDR3-containing paired-end reads. All of the RNA was converted into first-strand cDNA using the Mint cDNA synthesis kit, with a TRBC-specific oligonucleotide serving as the primer. After uracil-DNA glycosylase treatment, a first 18-cycle PCR used universal primers M1SS and BC2_uni_R on all cDNA. On the study's bioinformatics: For normalization, 1 million high-quality reads were randomly selected from each sample, with every read carrying a distinct molecular identifier. Instead of being binned into consensus sequences, reads with shared molecular identifiers were discarded. MiTCR, with a Q25 quality threshold and the strictest error-elimination algorithm, was used for CDR3 identification, clonotype clustering and error correction. A nonparametric unseen species model using Euler transformation provided a lower-bound estimate of total TCR beta diversity. TCRdb trimmed public reads at Q25 via fastp, called clones via MiXCR and kept in-frame beta chains. Every CDR3 protein is listed once, alongside the most common genes and DNA of its rows. What appears here as the V and J calls and clone size reflects TCRdb's work, not the paper's. This sample has roughly 700,000 distinct CDR3 sequences in its table, and more than 40% of those were observed once. In total, the top ten clones hold 30% to 40% of the sample.

This sequence originates from a woman aged 55-70 years in good health. The sample taken for sequencing was blood.

CDR3 region: CASGKGLAGGYEQFF. Here is the DNA: TGTGCCAGCGGGAAAGGACTAGCGGGAGGATATGAGCAGTTCTTC. The receptor chain draws on TRBV2 and TRBJ2-1; 14 bases in the middle match TRBD2. V ends up 8 bases short and J 8 bases short, with an unmatched junction base count of 8. The CDR3 runs 15 residues from the cysteine to the phenylalanine. Only CDR3 DNA remains: 45 bases, in frame from the first base. Looking up the germline V gene yields CDR1 SNHLY and CDR2 FYNNEI.